This TCR beta chain is from a study of T cell responses to AZD1222 COVID-19 vaccine. Germline CDR1 is SNHLY and CDR2 is FYNNEI. Trimming took 4 bases from V and 5 from J; bases not matched to a gene: 8. This CDR3 has 15 amino acids. Repertoires were generated with immunoSEQ multiplex PCR, while TCRdb's copy carries only in-frame clones and drops some. The repertoire includes 180,000 or so clones, 70% to 90% of them detected once, and 7.7% sits in the top ten. The genes are TRBV2 and TRBJ2-3; the match to TRBD2 covers 8 bases. This material consisted of peripheral blood, taken on day 0 of AZD1222 vaccination. This clonotype was sampled from an adult in good health. CDR3 sequence: CASSATSARGDTQYF. DNA of the CDR3: TGTGCCAGCAGTGCGACTAGCGCCCGGGGAGATACGCAGTATTTT. Full variable domain (remainder filled in from reference TRBV2 and TRBJ2-3): EPEVTQTPSHQVTQMGQEVILRCVPISNHLYFYWYRQILGQKVEFLVSFYNNEISEKSEIFDDQFSVERPDGSNFTLKIRSTKLEDSAMYFCASSATSARGDTQYFGPGTRLTVL.